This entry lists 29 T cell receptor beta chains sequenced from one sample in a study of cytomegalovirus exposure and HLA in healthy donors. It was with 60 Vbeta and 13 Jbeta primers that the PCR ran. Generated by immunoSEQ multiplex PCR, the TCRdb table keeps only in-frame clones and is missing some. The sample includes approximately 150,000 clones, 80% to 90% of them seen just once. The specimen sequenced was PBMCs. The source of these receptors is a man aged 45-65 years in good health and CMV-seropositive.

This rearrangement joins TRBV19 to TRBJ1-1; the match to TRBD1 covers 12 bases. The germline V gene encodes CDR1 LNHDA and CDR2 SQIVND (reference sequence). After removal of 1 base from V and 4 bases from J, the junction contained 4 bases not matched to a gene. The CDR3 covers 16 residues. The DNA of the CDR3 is TGTGCCAGTAGTATAGTTGGGACAGGGGGCTCCACTGAAGCTTTCTTT. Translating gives CASSIVGTGGSTEAFF. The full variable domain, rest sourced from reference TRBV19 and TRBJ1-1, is DGGITQSPKYLFRKEGQNVTLSCEQNLNHDAMYWYRQDPGQGLRLIYYSQIVNDFQKGDIAEGYSVSREKKESFPLTVTSAQKNPTAFYLCASSIVGTGGSTEAFFGQGTRLTVV.

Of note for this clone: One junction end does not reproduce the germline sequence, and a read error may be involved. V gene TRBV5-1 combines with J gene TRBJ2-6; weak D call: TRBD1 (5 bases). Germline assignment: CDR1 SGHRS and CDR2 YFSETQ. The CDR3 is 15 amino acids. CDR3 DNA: TGCGCCAGCAGCTTGTGGCAAACTGGGGCCAACGGCCTGACTTTC. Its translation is CASSLWQTGANGLTF.

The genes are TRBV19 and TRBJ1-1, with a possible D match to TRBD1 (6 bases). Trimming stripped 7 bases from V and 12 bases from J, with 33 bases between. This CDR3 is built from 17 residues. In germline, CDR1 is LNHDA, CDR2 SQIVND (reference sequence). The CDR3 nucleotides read TGTGCCAGTACCGACCACCTTAGGGGCAGGGGTCTGTCCGAAACTTTCTTT. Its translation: CASTDHLRGRGLSETFF.

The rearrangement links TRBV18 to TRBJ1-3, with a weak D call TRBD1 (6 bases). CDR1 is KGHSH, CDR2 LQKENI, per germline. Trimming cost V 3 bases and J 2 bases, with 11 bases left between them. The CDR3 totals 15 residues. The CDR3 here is CASSPATGTGNTIYF. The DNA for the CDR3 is TGTGCCAGCTCACCGGCTACAGGGACTGGAAACACCATATATTTT.

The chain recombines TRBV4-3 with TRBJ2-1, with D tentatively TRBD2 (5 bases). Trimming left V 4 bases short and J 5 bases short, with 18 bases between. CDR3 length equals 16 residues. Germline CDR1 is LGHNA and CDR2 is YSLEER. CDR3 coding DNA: TGCGCCAGCAGCCGCTGGCATAAAAGCGGTGACAATGAGCAGTTCTTC. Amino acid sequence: CASSRWHKSGDNEQFF.

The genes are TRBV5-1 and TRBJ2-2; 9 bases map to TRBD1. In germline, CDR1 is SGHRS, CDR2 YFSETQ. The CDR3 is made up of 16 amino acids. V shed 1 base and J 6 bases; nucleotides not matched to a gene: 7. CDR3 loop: CASSLLGQGTAGELFF. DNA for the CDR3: TGCGCCAGCAGCTTGTTAGGACAGGGGACCGCCGGGGAGCTGTTTTTT.

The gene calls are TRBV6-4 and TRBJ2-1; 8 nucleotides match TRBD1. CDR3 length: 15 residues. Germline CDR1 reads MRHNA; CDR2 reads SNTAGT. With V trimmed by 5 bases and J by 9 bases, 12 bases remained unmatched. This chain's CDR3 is CASSLLSAGGGEQFF. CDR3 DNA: TGTGCCAGCAGTCTACTTAGCGCAGGGGGCGGTGAGCAGTTCTTC.

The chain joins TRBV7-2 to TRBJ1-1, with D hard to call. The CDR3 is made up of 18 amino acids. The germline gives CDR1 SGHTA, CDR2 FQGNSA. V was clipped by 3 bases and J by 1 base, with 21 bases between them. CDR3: CASSLEYVHVLSNTEAFF. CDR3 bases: TGTGCCAGCAGCTTGGAGTACGTCCATGTATTATCGAACACTGAAGCTTTCTTT. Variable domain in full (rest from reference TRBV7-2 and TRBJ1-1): GAGVSQSPSNKVTEKGKDVELRCDPISGHTALYWYRQSLGQGLEFLIYFQGNSAPDKSGLPSDRFSAERTGGSVSTLTIQRTQQEDSAVYLCASSLEYVHVLSNTEAFFGQGTRLTVV.

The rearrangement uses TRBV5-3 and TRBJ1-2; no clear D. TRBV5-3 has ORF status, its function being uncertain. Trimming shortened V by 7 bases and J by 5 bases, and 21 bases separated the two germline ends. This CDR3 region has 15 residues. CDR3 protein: CARHELSSGVYGYTF. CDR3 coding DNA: TGTGCCAGACATGAGTTGTCGTCCGGGGTATATGGCTACACCTTC.

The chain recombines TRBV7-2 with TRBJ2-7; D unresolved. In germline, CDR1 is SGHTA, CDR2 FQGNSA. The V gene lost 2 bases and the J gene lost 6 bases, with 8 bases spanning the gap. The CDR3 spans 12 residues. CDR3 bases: TGTGCCAGCAGCTTAACCACTCGCGAGCAGTACTTC. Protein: CASSLTTREQYF.

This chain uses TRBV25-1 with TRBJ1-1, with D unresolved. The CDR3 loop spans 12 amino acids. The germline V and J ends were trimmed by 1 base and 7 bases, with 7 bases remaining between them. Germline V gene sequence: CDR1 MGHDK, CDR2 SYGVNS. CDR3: CASSELHDEAFF. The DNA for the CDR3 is TGTGCCAGCAGTGAATTACACGATGAAGCTTTCTTT.

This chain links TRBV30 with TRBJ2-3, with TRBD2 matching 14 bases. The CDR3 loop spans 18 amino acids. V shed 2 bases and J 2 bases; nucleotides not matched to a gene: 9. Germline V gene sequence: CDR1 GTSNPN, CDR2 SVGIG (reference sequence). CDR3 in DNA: TGTGCCTGGAGTTTTTCTTCGGGACTAGCGGGAGACACAGATACGCAGTATTTT. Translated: CAWSFSSGLAGDTDTQYF. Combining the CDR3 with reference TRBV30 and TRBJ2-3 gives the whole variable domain SQTIHQWPATLVQPVGSPLSLECTVEGTSNPNLYWYRQAAGRGLQLLFYSVGIGQISSEVPQNLSASRPQDRQFILSSKKLLLSDSGFYLCAWSFSSGLAGDTDTQYFGPGTRLTVL.

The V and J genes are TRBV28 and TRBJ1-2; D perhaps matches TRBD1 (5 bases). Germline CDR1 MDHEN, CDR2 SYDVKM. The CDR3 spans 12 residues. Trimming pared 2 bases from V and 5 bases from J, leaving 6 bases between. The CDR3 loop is CASSLQGYGYTF. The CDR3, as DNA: TGTGCCAGCAGTTTACAGGGATATGGCTACACCTTC.

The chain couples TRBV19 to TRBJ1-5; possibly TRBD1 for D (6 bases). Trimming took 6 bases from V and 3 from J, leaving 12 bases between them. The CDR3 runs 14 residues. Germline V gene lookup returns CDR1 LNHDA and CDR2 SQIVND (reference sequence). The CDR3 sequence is CASRGRGNNQPQHF. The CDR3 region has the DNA TGTGCCAGTAGGGGCAGGGGCAACAATCAGCCCCAGCATTTT.

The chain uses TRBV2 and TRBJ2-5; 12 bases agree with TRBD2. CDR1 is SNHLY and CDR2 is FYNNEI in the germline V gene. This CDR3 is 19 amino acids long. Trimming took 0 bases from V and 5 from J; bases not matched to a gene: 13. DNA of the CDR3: TGTGCCAGCAGTGAAGCGCGCGTGACTAGCGGGGGTCGGGTGGAGACCCAGTACTTC. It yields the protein CASSEARVTSGGRVETQYF.

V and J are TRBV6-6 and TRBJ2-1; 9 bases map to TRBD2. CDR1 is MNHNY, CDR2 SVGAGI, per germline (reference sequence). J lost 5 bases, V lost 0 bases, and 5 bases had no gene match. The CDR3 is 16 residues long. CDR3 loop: CASSYSSSGVNNEQFF. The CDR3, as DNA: TGTGCCAGCAGTTACTCCTCTAGCGGGGTTAACAATGAGCAGTTCTTC.

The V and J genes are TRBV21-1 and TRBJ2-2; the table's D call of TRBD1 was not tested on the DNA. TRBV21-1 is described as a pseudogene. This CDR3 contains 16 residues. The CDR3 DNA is TGTGCCAGCAGCAAGGGGGGACAGGCCAACACCGGGGAGCTGTTTTTT. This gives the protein CASSKGGQANTGELFF.

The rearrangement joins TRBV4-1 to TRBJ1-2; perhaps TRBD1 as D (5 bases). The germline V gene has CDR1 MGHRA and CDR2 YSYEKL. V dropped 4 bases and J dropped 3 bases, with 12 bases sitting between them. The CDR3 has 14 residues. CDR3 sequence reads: CASSRAGGYYGYTF. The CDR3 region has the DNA TGCGCCAGCAGCCGAGCGGGGGGTTACTATGGCTACACCTTC.

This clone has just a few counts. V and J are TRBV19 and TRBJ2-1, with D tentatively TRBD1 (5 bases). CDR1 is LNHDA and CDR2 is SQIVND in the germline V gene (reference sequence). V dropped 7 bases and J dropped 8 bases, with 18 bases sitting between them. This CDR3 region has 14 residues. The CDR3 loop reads CASKGQAQSHEQFF. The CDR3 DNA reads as TGTGCCAGTAAGGGGCAGGCTCAGAGTCATGAGCAGTTCTTC.

The CDR3 sequence: CASSTTRDRAYEQYF. CDR3 bases: TGTGCCAGCAGTACTACCCGAGACCGGGCCTACGAGCAGTACTTC. The chain combines TRBV6-5 with TRBJ2-7; no clear D. V lost 5 bases, J lost 2 bases, and 16 bases lay in between. Germline V gene data show CDR1 as MNHEY and CDR2 as SVGAGI. CDR3 length: 15 residues.

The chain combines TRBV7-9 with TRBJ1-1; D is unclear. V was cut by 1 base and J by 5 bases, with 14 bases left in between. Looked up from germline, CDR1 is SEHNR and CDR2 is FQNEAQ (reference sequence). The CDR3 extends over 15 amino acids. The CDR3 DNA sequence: TGTGCCAGCAGCTTAGAACCGCTACCTAATACTGAAGCTTTCTTT. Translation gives CASSLEPLPNTEAFF. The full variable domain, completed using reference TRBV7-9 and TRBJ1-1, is DTGVSQNPRHKITKRGQNVTFRCDPISEHNRLYWYRQTLGQGPEFLTYFQNEAQLEKSRLLSDRFSAERPKGSFSTLEIQRTEQGDSAMYLCASSLEPLPNTEAFFGQGTRLTVV.

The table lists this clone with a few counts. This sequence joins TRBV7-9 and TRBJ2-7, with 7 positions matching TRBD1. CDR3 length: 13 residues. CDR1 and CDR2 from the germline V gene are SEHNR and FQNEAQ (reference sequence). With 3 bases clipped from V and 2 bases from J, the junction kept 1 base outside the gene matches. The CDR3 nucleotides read TGTGCCAGCAGCTTTGGGACAGCCTACGAGCAGTACTTC. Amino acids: CASSFGTAYEQYF.

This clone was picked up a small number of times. Here the CDR3 reads CSVGQGAWNEQFF. As DNA, the CDR3 is TGCAGCGTAGGACAGGGGGCCTGGAATGAGCAGTTCTTC. The J gene is TRBJ2-1, the V gene TRBV29-1; 11 bases are shared with TRBD1. This CDR3 region has 13 residues. Germline V gives CDR1 SQVTM, CDR2 ANQGSEA. The trim removed 6 bases at V and 7 bases at J, leaving 5 bases unmatched.

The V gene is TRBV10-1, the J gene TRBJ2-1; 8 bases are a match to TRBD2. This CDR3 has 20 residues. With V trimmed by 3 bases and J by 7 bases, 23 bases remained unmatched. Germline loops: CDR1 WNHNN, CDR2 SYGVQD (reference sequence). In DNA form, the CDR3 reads TGCGCCAGCAGTGAAGGGAGGGTAGCGGGGCCAAACGAGGCAGCAAATGAGCAGTTCTTC. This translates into CASSEGRVAGPNEAANEQFF.

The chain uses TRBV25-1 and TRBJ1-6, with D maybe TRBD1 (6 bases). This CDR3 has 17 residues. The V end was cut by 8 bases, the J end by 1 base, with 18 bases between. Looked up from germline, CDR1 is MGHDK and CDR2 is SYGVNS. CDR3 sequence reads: CASADTGKGSYNSPLHF. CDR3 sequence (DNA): TGTGCCAGCGCCGATACAGGGAAAGGATCCTATAATTCACCCCTCCACTTT.

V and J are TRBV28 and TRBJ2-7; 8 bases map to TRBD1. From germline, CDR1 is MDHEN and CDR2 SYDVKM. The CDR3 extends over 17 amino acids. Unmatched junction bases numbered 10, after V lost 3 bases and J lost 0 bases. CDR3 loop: CASSFPLGGQDSYEQYF. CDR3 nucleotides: TGTGCCAGCAGTTTCCCTCTCGGGGGACAGGACTCCTACGAGCAGTACTTC.

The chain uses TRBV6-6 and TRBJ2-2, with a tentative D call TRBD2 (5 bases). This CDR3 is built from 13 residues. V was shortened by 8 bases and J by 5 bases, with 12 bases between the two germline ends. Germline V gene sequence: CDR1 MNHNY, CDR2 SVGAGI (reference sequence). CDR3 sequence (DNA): TGTGCCAGCTGGCGGGTAGGGACCGGGGAGCTGTTTTTT. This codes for CASWRVGTGELFF.

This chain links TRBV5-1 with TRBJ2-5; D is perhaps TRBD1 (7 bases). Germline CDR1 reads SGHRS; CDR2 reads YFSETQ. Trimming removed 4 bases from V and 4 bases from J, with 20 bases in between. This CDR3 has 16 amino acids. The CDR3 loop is CASSTSPQEGAETQYF. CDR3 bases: TGCGCCAGCAGCACAAGCCCCCAGGAGGGGGCAGAGACCCAGTACTTC.

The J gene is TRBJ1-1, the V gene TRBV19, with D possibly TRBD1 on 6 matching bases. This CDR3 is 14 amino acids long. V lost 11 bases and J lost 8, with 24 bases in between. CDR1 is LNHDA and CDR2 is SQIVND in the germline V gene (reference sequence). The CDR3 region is CAVKEETVDREAFF. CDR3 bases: TGTGCCGTTAAGGAGGAGACCGTAGACAGGGAAGCTTTCTTT. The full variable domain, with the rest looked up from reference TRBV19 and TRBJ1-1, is DGGITQSPKYLFRKEGQNVTLSCEQNLNHDAMYWYRQDPGQGLRLIYYSQIVNDFQKGDIAEGYSVSREKKESFPLTVTSAQKNPTAFYLCAVKEETVDREAFFGQGTRLTVV.